This T cell receptor (beta chain) was identified in a study of cytomegalovirus exposure and HLA in healthy donors. Background on the study: Early release data held around 82 million unique TCRs from HLA-typed donors. Broader study findings: About 180 TCR beta chains were listed as cytomegalovirus-associated. Later on, an analysis showed TCR association rates differing by HLA locus, with DRB1 the most and HLA-C the fewest.

The sample holds a few counts of this clone. Its antigen remains unknown. PCR involved 60 Vbeta and 13 Jbeta primers. Repertoires were generated with immunoSEQ multiplex PCR, while TCRdb's copy carries only in-frame clones and drops some. The table has under 200,000 clones, roughly 80% seen once. Unrecorded immune exposures were likely, despite nominal health at sampling. The CDR3 has 16 residues. Trimming removed 4 bases from V and 6 bases from J; junction bases left unmatched: 8. Germline V lookup: CDR1 SGHDT, CDR2 YYEEEE. The sample was PBMCs. This receptor was identified in a woman aged 35 to 49 in good health and CMV-seropositive. The V gene is TRBV5-6, the J gene TRBJ1-6; 9 positions match TRBD1. CDR3 sequence (DNA): TGTGCCAGCAGCCCTTCCGGACAGGGGAGTAATTCACCCCTCCACTTT. It yields the protein CASSPSGQGSNSPLHF.